A selection of T cell receptor beta chains follows, all from one sample in a study of cytomegalovirus exposure and HLA in healthy donors. Only in-frame clones appear in the TCRdb table, and some are missing; sequencing was by immunoSEQ multiplex PCR. The repertoire holds approximately 200,000 clones, with 65% to 85% as singletons. Sequenced sample: PBMCs. These TCRs come from a woman aged 30 to 39 in good health and CMV-seropositive. Each CDR3 is given with its conserved first and last residue. A D gene is named only where the DNA matches it firmly. The size field is filled for only some rows; it gives once, few, many or a size class.

v_call	j_call	clone_size	d_call	cdr3_aa	cdr3_nt
TRBV9	TRBJ2-5	NA	NA	CASSSTPVSGQYF	TGTGCCAGCAGCTCCACTCCCGTATCGGGGCAGTACTTC
TRBV7-9	TRBJ2-2	NA	NA	CASSLKIANTGELFF	TGTGCCAGCAGCTTAAAAATCGCGAACACCGGGGAGCTGTTTTTT
TRBV5-1	TRBJ2-1	NA	NA	CASSSYAGSYNEQFF	TGCGCCAGCAGCTCCTACGCGGGGAGTTACAATGAGCAGTTCTTC
TRBV28	TRBJ2-7	NA	NA	CASSLSGEGYEQYF	TGTGCCAGCAGTTTATCGGGGGAAGGCTACGAGCAGTACTTC
TRBV5-1	TRBJ2-3	once	TRBD2	CASSRASGGSGTDTQYF	TGCGCCAGCAGCAGAGCTAGCGGGGGGTCTGGCACAGATACGCAGTATTTT
TRBV5-6	TRBJ1-1	NA	NA	CASSLASTVFTEAFF	TGTGCCAGCAGCTTGGCCAGTACCGTTTTCACTGAAGCTTTCTTT
TRBV5-4	TRBJ2-7	NA	TRBD2	CASSFGSLVAGDEQYF	TGTGCCAGCAGCTTTGGGAGTCTGGTAGCGGGAGACGAGCAGTACTTC
TRBV4-3	TRBJ1-4	NA	TRBD1	CASSQNLPGQTTNEKLFF	TGCGCCAGCAGCCAGAATTTACCGGGACAGACAACTAATGAAAAACTGTTTTTT
TRBV7-9	TRBJ1-5	few	TRBD1	CASSLGQGERPQHF	TGTGCCAGCAGCTTAGGACAGGGGGAGAGGCCCCAGCATTTT
TRBV5-1	TRBJ2-3	NA	NA	CASSAPGADTQYF	TGCGCCAGCAGCGCACCAGGGGCAGATACGCAGTATTTT
TRBV5-1	TRBJ2-1	NA	NA	CASSSSGYRGNEQFF	TGCGCCAGCAGCTCCTCAGGGTATAGGGGCAATGAGCAGTTCTTC
TRBV15	TRBJ2-1	NA	TRBD2	CATSRGGGYNEQFF	TGTGCCACCAGCAGAGGGGGGGGGTACAATGAGCAGTTCTTC